This record concerns one T cell receptor (beta chain) sequence. This sample stems from a study of blood T cell repertoires in COVID-19. Overall study context: Samples came from the United States, Italy and Spain, spanning acute and convalescent COVID-19.

The length of the CDR3 is 16 residues. V lost 5 bases and J lost 10, with 21 bases in between. The germline CDR1 and CDR2 sequences are LNHDA and SQIVND (reference sequence). Source study methods: The authors estimated nucleated cell counts from reference gene primer amplification. The table came from immunoSEQ multiplex PCR; TCRdb's copy has only in-frame clones and leaves some out. That table gives V, J and clone size, and the DNA gave D and trimming. The sample shows 130,000 to 150,000 clones, around four fifths of them seen only once. The chain carries TRBV19 and TRBJ1-6, with TRBD1 as a possible D gene (6 bases). The sample comprised peripheral blood. The source of this sequence is a woman aged 40 to 49 with active or convalescent COVID-19. The CDR3 DNA is TGTGCCAGTAGTCCCACTCAACAGGGTTTCCGATCACCCCTCCACTTT. Translating it yields CASSPTQQGFRSPLHF. Combining the CDR3 with reference TRBV19 and TRBJ1-6 gives the whole variable domain DGGITQSPKYLFRKEGQNVTLSCEQNLNHDAMYWYRQDPGQGLRLIYYSQIVNDFQKGDIAEGYSVSREKKESFPLTVTSAQKNPTAFYLCASSPTQQGFRSPLHFGNGTRLTVT.